A selection of T cell receptor beta chains follows, all from one sample in a study of neoadjuvant nivolumab and ipilimumab in lung cancer. The protocol was immunoSEQ multiplex PCR, while the TCRdb copy is restricted to in-frame clones and leaves out a portion. The table shows 40,000 to 55,000 clones, with roughly 89% occurring only once. Here the sequenced sample was blood, taken before neoadjuvant nivolumab, alone or with ipilimumab. Source of these receptors: an adult with non-small cell lung cancer. Some clones in this sample may be carry-over from other donors' samples. The CDR3 runs from the conserved cysteine through the conserved F or W. Fields, in order: CDR3 DNA, CDR3 protein, V gene, D gene, J gene, clone size. D genes are given only for firm matches. Clone size is not always given. Where it is, it says once, few, many or a class for expanded clones.

DNA: TGTGCCAGTAGGTCCGTGGGGCCGGGCACTGAAGCTTTCTTT
CDR3: CASRSVGPGTEAFF
V: TRBV19
D: NA
J: TRBJ1-1
size: NA

DNA: TGTGCCAGCTCACCGGCCTACAATGAGCAGTTCTTC
CDR3: CASSPAYNEQFF
V: TRBV11-2
D: NA
J: TRBJ2-1
size: NA

DNA: TGTGCCAGCAGTTTATTACCGGGACAGGACTACGAGCAGTACTTC
CDR3: CASSLLPGQDYEQYF
V: TRBV7-3
D: TRBD1
J: TRBJ2-7
size: NA

DNA: TGCGCCAGCAGCTTGGTCGGGAGCACAGATACGCAGTATTTT
CDR3: CASSLVGSTDTQYF
V: TRBV5-1
D: NA
J: TRBJ2-3
size: NA

DNA: TGTGCCAGCAGCTTAGATCTAGAGACCCAGTACTTC
CDR3: CASSLDLETQYF
V: TRBV11-2
D: NA
J: TRBJ2-5
size: NA

DNA: TGTGCCAGCAGCATCCTTACAGAATCCTACGAGCAGTACTTC
CDR3: CASSILTESYEQYF
V: TRBV7-2
D: NA
J: TRBJ2-7
size: NA

DNA: TGCGCCAGCAGCCCTGGACTAGCGGGAGGTTCGCAGTATTTT
CDR3: CASSPGLAGGSQYF
V: TRBV4-3
D: TRBD2
J: TRBJ2-3
size: NA

DNA: TGTGCCAGCAGCTACGACGCGAACACCGGGGAGCTGTTTTTT
CDR3: CASSYDANTGELFF
V: TRBV7-9
D: NA
J: TRBJ2-2
size: NA

DNA: TGCGCCAGCAGCTATAGCGGGAGGGGCGACAATGAGCAGTTCTTC
CDR3: CASSYSGRGDNEQFF
V: TRBV4-3
D: TRBD2
J: TRBJ2-1
size: NA

DNA: TGCAGCGTTGTCAAACAGCCCTCGAACACTGAAGCTTTCTTT
CDR3: CSVVKQPSNTEAFF
V: TRBV29-1
D: NA
J: TRBJ1-1
size: NA

DNA: TGTGCCAGCGCGAAGGGACAGTCGGGCGCCTACGAGCAGTACTTC
CDR3: CASAKGQSGAYEQYF
V: TRBV7-8
D: TRBD1
J: TRBJ2-7
size: NA

DNA: TGTGCCAGCAGTTTTAGCAGTAGCTACAATGAGCAGTTCTTC
CDR3: CASSFSSSYNEQFF
V: TRBV27
D: NA
J: TRBJ2-1
size: NA

DNA: TGTGCCAGCTTTTCGGCAGGGAGCTATGGCTACACCTTC
CDR3: CASFSAGSYGYTF
V: TRBV28
D: NA
J: TRBJ1-2
size: NA

DNA: TGTGCCAGCAGCCTAGCGGGAGCCTTGGGTGAGCAGTTCTTC
CDR3: CASSLAGALGEQFF
V: TRBV25-1
D: TRBD2
J: TRBJ2-1
size: once

DNA: TGTGCCATCAGGGGTGGACGGAGCACAGATACGCAGTATTTT
CDR3: CAIRGGRSTDTQYF
V: TRBV10-3
D: NA
J: TRBJ2-3
size: NA

DNA: TGTGCCAGTAGTCACCGGGACACCAATCAGCCCCAGCATTTT
CDR3: CASSHRDTNQPQHF
V: TRBV19
D: NA
J: TRBJ1-5
size: few

DNA: TGTGCTAGTGGTTTGTTCTCTTACGAGCAGTACTTC
CDR3: CASGLFSYEQYF
V: TRBV12-5
D: NA
J: TRBJ2-7
size: NA

DNA: TGTGCCAGCAGCTTAACGCCCGCGTACACCGGGGAGCTGTTTTTT
CDR3: CASSLTPAYTGELFF
V: TRBV7-9
D: NA
J: TRBJ2-2
size: NA

DNA: TGTGCCAGCAGCCCACGGACAGGGGGGCGCGAGCAGTACTTC
CDR3: CASSPRTGGREQYF
V: TRBV7-8
D: TRBD1
J: TRBJ2-7
size: NA

DNA: TGTGCCACCAGCATACCACGACTAGCGGAAGAGACCCAGTACTTC
CDR3: CATSIPRLAEETQYF
V: TRBV15
D: TRBD2
J: TRBJ2-5
size: NA

DNA: TGTGCCAGCAGCTTAGGGCGGGGGACAGGGATGTGGAATGAGCAGTTCTTC
CDR3: CASSLGRGTGMWNEQFF
V: TRBV7-9
D: TRBD1
J: TRBJ2-1
size: NA

DNA: TGCAGCGTTGAACTCATAGCTCAGCAGTTCTTC
CDR3: CSVELIAQQFF
V: TRBV29-1
D: NA
J: TRBJ2-1
size: NA

DNA: TGCGCCAGCAGCCCCGGGACAGGGGTCAGGGAGACCCAGTACTTC
CDR3: CASSPGTGVRETQYF
V: TRBV5-1
D: TRBD1
J: TRBJ2-5
size: NA

DNA: TGCGCCAGCAGCTTGTTTCGAGCGAACCAAGAGACCCAGTACTTC
CDR3: CASSLFRANQETQYF
V: TRBV5-1
D: NA
J: TRBJ2-5
size: NA

DNA: TGTGCCAGCAGCTACGCAACCGGCTCTGGAAACACCATATATTTT
CDR3: CASSYATGSGNTIYF
V: TRBV5-6
D: NA
J: TRBJ1-3
size: NA

DNA: TGCGCCAGCAGCTTCGGGACAGGGTACTCCTACGAGCAGTACTTC
CDR3: CASSFGTGYSYEQYF
V: TRBV5-1
D: TRBD1
J: TRBJ2-7
size: NA

DNA: TGTGCCAGCAGCTACGCAGGGGCAGGGCAGCCCCAGCATTTT
CDR3: CASSYAGAGQPQHF
V: TRBV7-2
D: NA
J: TRBJ1-5
size: NA

DNA: TGTGCCAGTAGTCAGGACGTCGGGACAACGCCCTACGAGCAGTACTTC
CDR3: CASSQDVGTTPYEQYF
V: TRBV19
D: NA
J: TRBJ2-7
size: NA

DNA: TGCAGCGTTGACAAGACAGGGGATACTGAAGCTTTCTTT
CDR3: CSVDKTGDTEAFF
V: TRBV29-1
D: TRBD1
J: TRBJ1-1
size: NA

DNA: TGTGCCAGCAGGACGGGACAGGGTGAACGGGACACCTTC
CDR3: CASRTGQGERDTF
V: TRBV6-1
D: TRBD1
J: TRBJ1-2
size: NA

DNA: TGTGCCTGGAGTGGCGGACACTCAGGAGGCTCCTACGAGCAGTACTTC
CDR3: CAWSGGHSGGSYEQYF
V: TRBV30
D: NA
J: TRBJ2-7
size: NA

DNA: TGCGCCAGCAGCCCAGATCGGGGGTCGAGCGAGCAGTACTTC
CDR3: CASSPDRGSSEQYF
V: TRBV5-1
D: NA
J: TRBJ2-7
size: NA

DNA: TGTGCCAGCTCAAGACAGGAGTACACAGATACGCAGTATTTT
CDR3: CASSRQEYTDTQYF
V: TRBV18
D: NA
J: TRBJ2-3
size: NA

DNA: TGTGCCAGCAGCTTACAAGGGGAGGCTTTCTTT
CDR3: CASSLQGEAFF
V: TRBV7-2
D: NA
J: TRBJ1-1
size: NA

DNA: TGCGCCAGCAGCTTGGCCCGAGGGGGGCAGTCCTACAATGAGCAGTTCTTC
CDR3: CASSLARGGQSYNEQFF
V: TRBV5-1
D: NA
J: TRBJ2-1
size: NA

DNA: TGCAGCGTTCTCCTTCGACAGGAAAACATTCAGTACTTC
CDR3: CSVLLRQENIQYF
V: TRBV29-1
D: NA
J: TRBJ2-4
size: NA

DNA: TGTGCCTGGAGTGGGGGGGCAGATACGCAGTATTTT
CDR3: CAWSGGADTQYF
V: TRBV30
D: NA
J: TRBJ2-3
size: NA

DNA: TGTGCCTGGAGTGTTCCGGACAGTGTGCTGTGGGTGTACGAGCAGTACTTC
CDR3: CAWSVPDSVLWVYEQYF
V: TRBV30
D: NA
J: TRBJ2-7
size: NA

DNA: TGCGCCAGCAGTTCTAGCGGGAGAGGGGAAGAGCAGTTCTTC
CDR3: CASSSSGRGEEQFF
V: TRBV5-1
D: TRBD2
J: TRBJ2-1
size: few

DNA: TGTGCCTGCGTTGAACAGTTCGGTCGCGGTGGCTACACCTTC
CDR3: CACVEQFGRGGYTF
V: TRBV6-5
D: NA
J: TRBJ1-2
size: NA

DNA: TGTGCCAGCTCACCACCGGGCGGAGCCTCCTACAATGAGCAGTTCTTC
CDR3: CASSPPGGASYNEQFF
V: TRBV18
D: NA
J: TRBJ2-1
size: once

DNA: TGTGCCTGGAGTAAGTCCTTAGCCATTGAGCAGTTCTTC
CDR3: CAWSKSLAIEQFF
V: TRBV30
D: NA
J: TRBJ2-1
size: NA